Below are 5 T cell receptor beta chains sequenced from a single sample in a study of T cell repertoires in aging, cancer and after chemotherapy. The template was genomic DNA from peripheral blood, not RNA. Multiplex touch-down PCR with TRB-A/B primers amplified rearranged V-D-J TRB sequences. TCRdb reprocessed the multiplex PCR reads with MiXCR, giving one entry per CDR3 protein. In the table there are under 10,000 distinct CDR3 sequences, around 35% of which are singletons. Sample: blood. The receptor set was obtained from a human donor in good health.

This sequence joins TRBV24-1 and TRBJ2-3; TRBD2 is a possible D gene (5 bases). Per the germline V gene, CDR1 is KGHDR and CDR2 is SFDVKD. CDR3 length equals 15 residues. The ends were cut back, 4 bases at V and 3 bases at J, with 13 bases in the middle. CDR3 nucleotides: TGTGCCACCAGTGACCCCGGGAAGGGTACAGATACGCAGTATTTT. Protein product: CATSDPGKGTDTQYF.

This chain joins TRBV4-2 and TRBJ2-1, with a weak D call TRBD1 (6 bases). Deletions cut 4 bases from V and 3 bases from J, with 13 bases between. CDR1 and CDR2 from the germline V gene are LGHNA and YNFKEQ. The CDR3 length is 15 residues. As DNA, the CDR3 is TGTGCCAGCAGCCCAGTGAGGGGGAGCTACAATGAGCAGTTCTTC. This gives the protein CASSPVRGSYNEQFF.

The J gene is TRBJ1-6, the V gene TRBV19, with TRBD1 as a possible D gene (5 bases). The V end was cut by 4 bases, the J end by 6 bases, with 10 bases between. CDR1 is LNHDA and CDR2 is SQIVND in the germline V gene (reference sequence). CDR3 length: 14 residues. CDR3 sequence: CASSTGGSNSPLHF. The CDR3 DNA reads TGTGCCAGTAGTACGGGGGGAAGTAATTCACCCCTCCACTTT.

About this clonotype itself: A much bigger clone sits one base away, suggesting this may be a read error. The rearrangement uses TRBV19 and TRBJ2-5; 7 bases are shared with TRBD2. CDR1 is LNHDA and CDR2 is SQIVND in the germline V gene (reference sequence). The V gene end was trimmed by 5 bases and the J gene end by 5 bases; junction bases not matched to a gene: 17. The CDR3 covers 17 residues. The chain's CDR3 is CASSPRLASLSEETQYF. The CDR3 DNA reads TGTGCCAGTAGTCCGCGACTAGCCAGTCTTTCTGAGGAGACCCAGTACTTC. Based on the CDR3 plus reference TRBV19 and TRBJ2-5, the full variable domain is DGGITQSPKYLFRKEGQNVTLSCEQNLNHDAMYWYRQDPGQGLRLIYYSQIVNDFQKGDIAEGYSVSREKKESFPLTVTSAQKNPTAFYLCASSPRLASLSEETQYFGPGTRLLVL.

This clonotype was seen a handful of times. The V gene is TRBV19, the J gene TRBJ1-4; no reliable D call. Trimming removed 7 bases from V and 6 bases from J, with 6 bases in between. The CDR3 spans 11 residues. Germline CDR1 and CDR2: LNHDA and SQIVND (reference sequence). The CDR3 reads CASTRDEKLFF. CDR3 DNA: TGTGCCAGTACCAGAGATGAAAAACTGTTTTTT.